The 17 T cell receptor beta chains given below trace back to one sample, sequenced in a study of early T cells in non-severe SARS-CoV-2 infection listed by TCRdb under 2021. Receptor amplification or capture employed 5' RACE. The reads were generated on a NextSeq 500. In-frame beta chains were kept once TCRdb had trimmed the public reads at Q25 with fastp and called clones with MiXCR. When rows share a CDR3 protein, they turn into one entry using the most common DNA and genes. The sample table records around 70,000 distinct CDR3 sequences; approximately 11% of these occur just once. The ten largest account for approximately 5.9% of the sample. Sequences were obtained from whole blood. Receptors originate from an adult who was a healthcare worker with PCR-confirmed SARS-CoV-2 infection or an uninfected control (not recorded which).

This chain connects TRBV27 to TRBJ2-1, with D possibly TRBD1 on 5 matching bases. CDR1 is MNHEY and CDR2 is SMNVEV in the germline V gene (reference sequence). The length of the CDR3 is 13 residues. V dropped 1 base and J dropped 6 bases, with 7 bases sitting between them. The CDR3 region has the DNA TGTGCCAGCAGTTTATATAGGGGCAATGAGCAGTTCTTC. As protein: CASSLYRGNEQFF.

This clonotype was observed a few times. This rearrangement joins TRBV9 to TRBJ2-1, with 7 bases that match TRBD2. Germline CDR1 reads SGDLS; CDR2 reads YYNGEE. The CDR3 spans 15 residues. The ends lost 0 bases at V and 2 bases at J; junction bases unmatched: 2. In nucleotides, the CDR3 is TGTGCCAGCAGCGTAGGCGCGGGGGCCTACAATGAGCAGTTCTTC. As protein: CASSVGAGAYNEQFF.

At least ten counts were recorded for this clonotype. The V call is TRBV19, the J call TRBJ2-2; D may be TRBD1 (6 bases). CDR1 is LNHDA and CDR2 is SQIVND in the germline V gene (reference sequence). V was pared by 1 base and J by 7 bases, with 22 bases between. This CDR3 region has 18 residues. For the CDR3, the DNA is TGTGCCAGTAGTATAGGGGGGCCCGGACGTACACCAAGCGGGGAGCTGTTTTTT. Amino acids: CASSIGGPGRTPSGELFF.

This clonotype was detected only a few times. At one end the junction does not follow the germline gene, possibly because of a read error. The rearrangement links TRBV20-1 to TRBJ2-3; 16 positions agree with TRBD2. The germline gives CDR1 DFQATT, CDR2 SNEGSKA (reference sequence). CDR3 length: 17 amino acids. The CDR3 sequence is CSARGTSGRGAELTQYF. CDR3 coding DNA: TGCAGTGCCAGAGGGACTAGCGGGAGGGGGGCGGAATTGACGCAGTATTTT.

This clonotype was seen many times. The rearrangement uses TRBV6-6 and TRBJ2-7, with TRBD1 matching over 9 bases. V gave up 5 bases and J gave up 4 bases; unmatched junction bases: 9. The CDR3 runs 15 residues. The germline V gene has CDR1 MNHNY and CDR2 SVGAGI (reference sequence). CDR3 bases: TGTGCCAGCAGTCCACAGGGGGCTATTACATACGAGCAGTACTTC. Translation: CASSPQGAITYEQYF.

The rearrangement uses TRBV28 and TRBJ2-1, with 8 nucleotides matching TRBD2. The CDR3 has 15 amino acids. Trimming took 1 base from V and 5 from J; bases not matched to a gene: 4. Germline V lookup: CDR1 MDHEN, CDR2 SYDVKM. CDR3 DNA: TGTGCCAGCAGTTTATCGGGACTAGGACACAATGAGCAGTTCTTC. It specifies CASSLSGLGHNEQFF. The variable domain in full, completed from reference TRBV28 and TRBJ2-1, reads DVKVTQSSRYLVKRTGEKVFLECVQDMDHENMFWYRQDPGLGLRLIYFSYDVKMKEKGDIPEGYSVSREKKERFSLILESASTNQTSMYLCASSLSGLGHNEQFFGPGTRLTVL.

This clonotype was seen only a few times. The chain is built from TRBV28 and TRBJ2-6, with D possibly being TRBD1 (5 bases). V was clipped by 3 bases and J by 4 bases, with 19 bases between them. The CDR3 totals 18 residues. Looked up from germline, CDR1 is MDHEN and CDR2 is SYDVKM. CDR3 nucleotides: TGTGCCAGCAGTTTTCCTCGCACCTTTGGGGCCGGGGCCAACGTCCTGACTTTC. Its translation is CASSFPRTFGAGANVLTF.

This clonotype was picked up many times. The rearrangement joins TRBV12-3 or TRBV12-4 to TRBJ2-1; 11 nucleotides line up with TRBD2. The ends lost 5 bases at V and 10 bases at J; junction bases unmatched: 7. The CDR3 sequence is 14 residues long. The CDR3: CASSTAGTSGEQFF. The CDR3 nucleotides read TGTGCCAGCAGTACAGCCGGGACTAGCGGCGAGCAGTTCTTC.

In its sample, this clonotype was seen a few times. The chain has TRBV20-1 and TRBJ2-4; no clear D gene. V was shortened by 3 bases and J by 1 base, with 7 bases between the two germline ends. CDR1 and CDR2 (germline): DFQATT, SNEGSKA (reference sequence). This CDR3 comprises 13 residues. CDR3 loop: CSASGGAKNIQYF. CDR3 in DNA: TGCAGTGCTAGCGGCGGCGCCAAAAACATTCAGTACTTC.

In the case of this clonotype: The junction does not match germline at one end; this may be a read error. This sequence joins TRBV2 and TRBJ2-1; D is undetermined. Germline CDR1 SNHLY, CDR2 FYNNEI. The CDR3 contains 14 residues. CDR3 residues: CASSETSSHNEQFF. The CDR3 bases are TGTGCCAGCAGTGAAACCAGCTCCCACAATGAGCAGTTCTTC.

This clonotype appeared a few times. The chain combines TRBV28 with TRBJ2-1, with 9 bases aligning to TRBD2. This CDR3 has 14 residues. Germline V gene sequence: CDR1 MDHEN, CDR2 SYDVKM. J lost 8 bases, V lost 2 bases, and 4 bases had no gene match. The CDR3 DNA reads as TGTGCCAGCAGTTTACCTAGCGGGAATCATGAGCAGTTCTTC. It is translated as CASSLPSGNHEQFF.

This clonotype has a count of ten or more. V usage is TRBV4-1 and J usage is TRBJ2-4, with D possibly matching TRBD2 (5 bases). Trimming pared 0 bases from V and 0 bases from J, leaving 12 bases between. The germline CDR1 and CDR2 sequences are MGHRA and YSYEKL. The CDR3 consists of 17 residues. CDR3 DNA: TGCGCCAGCAGCCAAGATTCCGGGATAATAGCCAAAAACATTCAGTACTTC. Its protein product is CASSQDSGIIAKNIQYF.

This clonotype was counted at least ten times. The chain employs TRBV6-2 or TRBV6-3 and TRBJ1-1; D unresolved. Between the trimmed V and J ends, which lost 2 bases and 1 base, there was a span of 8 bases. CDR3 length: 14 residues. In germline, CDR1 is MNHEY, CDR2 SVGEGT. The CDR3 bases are TGTGCCAGCAGTTACGCATGGAGGAACACTGAAGCTTTCTTT. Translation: CASSYAWRNTEAFF.

The CDR3 DNA follows: TGTGCCAGTAGAAAACGAACAGGTGGTGATTATAGCAATCAGCCCCAGCATTTT. Translating gives CASRKRTGGDYSNQPQHF. J is TRBJ1-5 and V is TRBV28, with a weak D call TRBD1 (5 bases). CDR3 length equals 18 residues. Germline CDR1 reads MDHEN; CDR2 reads SYDVKM. Trimming left V 9 bases short and J 0 bases short, with 24 bases between.

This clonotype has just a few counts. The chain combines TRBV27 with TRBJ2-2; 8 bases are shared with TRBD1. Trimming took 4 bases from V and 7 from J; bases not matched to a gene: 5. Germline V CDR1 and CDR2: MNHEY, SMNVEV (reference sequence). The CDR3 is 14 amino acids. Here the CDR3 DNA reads TGTGCCAGCAGTTCGGGACAGGAGGTCGGGGAGCTGTTTTTT. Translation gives CASSSGQEVGELFF.

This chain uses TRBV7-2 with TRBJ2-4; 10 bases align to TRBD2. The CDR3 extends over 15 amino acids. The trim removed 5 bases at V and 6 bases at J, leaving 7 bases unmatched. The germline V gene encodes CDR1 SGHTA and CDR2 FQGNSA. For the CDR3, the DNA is TGTGCCAGCAGCGTACTAGCGGGGACAGGAAACATTCAGTACTTC. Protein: CASSVLAGTGNIQYF.

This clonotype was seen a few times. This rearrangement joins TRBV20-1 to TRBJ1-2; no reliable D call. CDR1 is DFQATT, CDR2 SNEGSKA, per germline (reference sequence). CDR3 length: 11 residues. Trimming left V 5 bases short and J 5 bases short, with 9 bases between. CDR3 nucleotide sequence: TGCAGTGCTTCGGACGGGTATGGCTACACCTTC. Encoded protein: CSASDGYGYTF.